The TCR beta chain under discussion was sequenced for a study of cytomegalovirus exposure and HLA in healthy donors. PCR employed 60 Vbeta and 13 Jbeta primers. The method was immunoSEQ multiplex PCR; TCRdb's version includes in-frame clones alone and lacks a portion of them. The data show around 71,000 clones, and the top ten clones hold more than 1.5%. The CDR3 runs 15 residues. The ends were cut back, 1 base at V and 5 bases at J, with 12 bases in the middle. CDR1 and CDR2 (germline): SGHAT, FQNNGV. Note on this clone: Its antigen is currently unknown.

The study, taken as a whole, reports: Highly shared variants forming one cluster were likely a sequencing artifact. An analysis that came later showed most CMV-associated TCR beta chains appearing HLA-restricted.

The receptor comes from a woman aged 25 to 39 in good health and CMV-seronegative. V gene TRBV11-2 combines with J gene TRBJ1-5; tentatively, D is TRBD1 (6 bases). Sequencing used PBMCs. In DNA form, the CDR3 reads TGTGCCAGCAGCTTAGGTAGGGACACCTATCAGCCCCAGCATTTT. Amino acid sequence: CASSLGRDTYQPQHF.